Below, 4 T cell receptor beta chains from the same sample are listed, as sequenced in a study of cytomegalovirus exposure and HLA in healthy donors. The primer mix had 60 Vbeta and 13 Jbeta primers. Profiled with immunoSEQ multiplex PCR; TCRdb holds only in-frame clones, not every one. The listing contains over 100,000 clones. Sequences were obtained from PBMCs. Receptors originate from a man between 40 and 49 years old in good health and CMV-seropositive.

This rearrangement joins TRBV5-1 to TRBJ2-2, with 14 bases fitting TRBD2. Germline values: CDR1 SGHRS, CDR2 YFSETQ. V lost 4 bases to trimming and J lost 6 bases; unmatched junction nucleotides: 2. The CDR3 totals 15 residues. CDR3 region: CASSQGLAGAGELFF. The CDR3 nucleotides are TGCGCCAGCAGCCAGGGACTAGCGGGAGCCGGGGAGCTGTTTTTT.

This chain connects TRBV6-5 to TRBJ1-2; TRBD1 is a possible D gene (5 bases). Germline V gives CDR1 MNHEY, CDR2 SVGAGI. V shed 2 bases and J shed 4 bases, with 11 bases lying between them. The CDR3 is 14 residues long. As DNA, the CDR3 is TGTGCCAGCAGTTACCGGGACTCTCGCTATGGCTACACCTTC. Protein product: CASSYRDSRYGYTF.

V is TRBV7-9 and J is TRBJ1-2; weak D call: TRBD1 (6 bases). Trimming removed 1 base from V and 4 bases from J, with 13 bases in between. The germline V gene encodes CDR1 SEHNR and CDR2 FQNEAQ (reference sequence). This CDR3 has 15 residues. CDR3 sequence: CASSLGQAHSYGYTF. In nucleotides, the CDR3 is TGTGCCAGCAGCTTAGGACAGGCTCACTCCTATGGCTACACCTTC.

The rearrangement links TRBV5-1 to TRBJ2-2; D is uncertain. Between the trimmed V and J ends, which lost 0 bases and 3 bases, there was a span of 6 bases. From germline, CDR1 is SGHRS and CDR2 YFSETQ. CDR3 length: 14 residues. CDR3 DNA: TGCGCCAGCAGCTTGGTTCCATACACCGGGGAGCTGTTTTTT. As protein: CASSLVPYTGELFF.